Each of the 27 T cell receptor beta chains below was sequenced from the same sample in a study of human versus mouse CDR3 diversity and MHC coevolution. Here immunoSEQ multiplex PCR was the method, and the copy in TCRdb shows in-frame clones only, minus some. Of tens of thousands of clones listed, 90% to 95% are singletons. The specimen sequenced was naive CD4+ T cells from blood. Subset in this sample: CD45RO-negative CD62L-positive naive CD4 T cells. The source is a person aged 55 to 75 in good health.

With respect to this clone: The junction differs from germline at one of its ends, possibly a read error. Other DNA sequences in the sample encode the same CDR3. The chain links TRBV18 to TRBJ2-2, with 8 bases lining up with TRBD1. This CDR3 is built from 17 residues. Germline CDR1 reads KGHSH; CDR2 reads LQKENI. The CDR3 DNA reads TGCGCCAGCTCAAACTATCCCGGACAGGGAGGCACCGGGGAGCTGTTTTTT. Protein product: CASSNYPGQGGTGELFF.

The chain carries TRBV6-6 and TRBJ2-5; 11 positions match TRBD2. This CDR3 is 14 amino acids long. V lost 7 bases and J lost 2; bases outside the gene matches: 3. Germline V lookup: CDR1 MNHNY, CDR2 SVGAGI (reference sequence). CDR3 sequence reads: CASKTSGAQETQYF. The DNA of the CDR3 is TGTGCCAGCAAGACTAGCGGGGCTCAAGAGACCCAGTACTTC.

The table lists this clone with a count of one. The chain is built from TRBV27 and TRBJ1-1, with D unresolved. V was pared by 5 bases and J by 2 bases, with 9 bases between. The CDR3 is 13 amino acids. Germline CDR1 reads MNHEY; CDR2 reads SMNVEV (reference sequence). CDR3 sequence reads: CASSPRGNTEAFF. The CDR3, as DNA: TGTGCCAGCAGTCCGCGCGGAAACACTGAAGCTTTCTTT.

The chain joins TRBV9 to TRBJ2-3, with 7 bases lining up with TRBD2. The CDR3 is made up of 16 amino acids. V was pared by 4 bases and J by 2 bases, with 10 bases of the junction left unmatched. Germline values: CDR1 SGDLS, CDR2 YYNGEE. The CDR3 spells CASSPREGLTTDTQYF. DNA for the CDR3: TGTGCCAGCAGCCCTAGGGAGGGACTTACCACAGATACGCAGTATTTT.

This sequence joins TRBV19 and TRBJ2-1; D possibly corresponds to TRBD2 (5 bases). CDR3 length equals 15 residues. V dropped 6 bases and J dropped 1 base, with 13 bases sitting between them. Germline V gene sequence: CDR1 LNHDA, CDR2 SQIVND (reference sequence). In DNA form, the CDR3 reads TGTGCCAGTAGCATTAGCGCGAATTCCTACAATGAGCAGTTCTTC. It is translated as CASSISANSYNEQFF.

The chain recombines TRBV7-3 with TRBJ2-1, with TRBD2 matching 9 bases. The germline V gene has CDR1 SGHTA and CDR2 FQGTGA. The junction had 9 bases not matched to a gene; V was cut back by 5 bases and J by 4 bases. This CDR3 is 16 amino acids long. The CDR3 coding sequence is TGTGCCAGCAGCCTCGGCGCCGCGGGAGGGTACAATGAGCAGTTCTTC. It is translated as CASSLGAAGGYNEQFF.

The CDR3 DNA is TGTGCCAGTAATGTGGGGGGACAGGGAAGGAGCGGGGAGCTGTTTTTT. It codes for CASNVGGQGRSGELFF. The chain links TRBV19 to TRBJ2-2; TRBD1 aligns across 9 bases. Germline V gene lookup returns CDR1 LNHDA and CDR2 SQIVND (reference sequence). J was trimmed by 7 bases and V by 7 bases; bases with no gene match: 13. This CDR3 has 16 amino acids.

The chain joins TRBV6-5 to TRBJ2-3; perhaps TRBD1 as D (5 bases). Trimming shortened V by 5 bases and J by 1 base, and 7 bases separated the two germline ends. CDR3 size: 13 residues. Germline V lookup: CDR1 MNHEY, CDR2 SVGAGI. CDR3 in DNA: TGTGCCAGCAGTAAACAGGGCACAGATACGCAGTATTTT. Its translation is CASSKQGTDTQYF.

This chain's CDR3 is CATSRDEAASTQYF. The CDR3 DNA follows: TGTGCCACCAGCAGAGATGAGGCGGCTTCGACGCAGTATTTT. The chain joins TRBV15 to TRBJ2-3; D call uncertain. Germline V CDR1 and CDR2: LNHNV, YYDKDF (reference sequence). The CDR3 runs to 14 residues. V dropped 0 bases and J dropped 9 bases, with 13 bases sitting between them.

This rearrangement joins TRBV5-4 to TRBJ2-1, with TRBD2 matching 7 bases. Germline CDR1 reads SGHNT; CDR2 reads YYREEE (reference sequence). The CDR3 is made up of 15 amino acids. V shed 2 bases, J shed 7 bases, and the junction held 9 bases outside the gene matches. CDR3 loop: CASSLEPGGPNEQFF. CDR3 nucleotides: TGTGCCAGCAGCTTAGAGCCGGGAGGCCCTAATGAGCAGTTCTTC.

V usage is TRBV19 and J usage is TRBJ2-3, with D possibly matching TRBD1 (5 bases). There are 15 residues in the CDR3. Per the germline V gene, CDR1 is LNHDA and CDR2 is SQIVND (reference sequence). V gave up 6 bases and J gave up 5 bases, with 18 bases separating them. The CDR3 sequence is CASSTPGNLVDTQYF. For the CDR3, the DNA is TGTGCCAGTAGCACCCCAGGGAACCTAGTAGATACGCAGTATTTT.

V gene TRBV9 combines with J gene TRBJ1-5, with no clear D. This CDR3 is built from 13 residues. Germline V gene data show CDR1 as SGDLS and CDR2 as YYNGEE. The V end lost 2 bases, the J end lost 5 bases, and 8 bases lay between the germline ends. The CDR3 reads CASSVSPDQPQHF. The CDR3 DNA follows: TGTGCCAGCAGCGTTTCCCCAGATCAGCCCCAGCATTTT. Variable domain in full (rest from reference TRBV9 and TRBJ1-5): DSGVTQTPKHLITATGQRVTLRCSPRSGDLSVYWYQQSLDQGLQFLIQYYNGEERAKGNILERFSAQQFPDLHSELNLSSLELGDSALYFCASSVSPDQPQHFGDGTRLSIL.

This chain joins TRBV28 and TRBJ1-2; 10 bases line up with TRBD1. The germline gives CDR1 MDHEN, CDR2 SYDVKM. The CDR3 is made up of 15 amino acids. Losses at the gene ends were 2 bases for V and 8 bases for J; bases not matched to a gene: 8. CDR3 DNA sequence: TGTGCCAGCAGTTTAGGACCGGGACAGGGGTTAGGCTACACCTTC. This translates into CASSLGPGQGLGYTF.

The rearrangement joins TRBV9 to TRBJ2-5; 10 bases map to TRBD1. The germline V gene has CDR1 SGDLS and CDR2 YYNGEE. This CDR3 spans 15 amino acids. The trim removed 0 bases at V and 2 bases at J, leaving 1 base unmatched. The CDR3 sequence is CASSVGGQGQETQYF. CDR3 nucleotide sequence: TGTGCCAGCAGCGTAGGGGGACAGGGGCAAGAGACCCAGTACTTC.

The V and J genes are TRBV4-1 and TRBJ1-6; no definite D call. The V gene lost 0 bases and the J gene lost 7 bases, with 13 bases spanning the gap. CDR3 size: 16 residues. Germline CDR1 and CDR2: MGHRA and YSYEKL. CDR3 nucleotides: TGCGCCAGCAGCCAAGATCGCCTACCCTTGAATTCACCCCTCCACTTT. It codes for CASSQDRLPLNSPLHF.

This clone was detected once. The chain recombines TRBV27 with TRBJ2-3; possible D gene TRBD1, 5 bases. V was shortened by 5 bases and J by 4 bases, with 13 bases between the two germline ends. The CDR3 runs to 14 residues. Germline V gives CDR1 MNHEY, CDR2 SMNVEV (reference sequence). CDR3 in amino acids: CASSPGAGSDTQYF. CDR3 sequence (DNA): TGTGCCAGCAGTCCTGGGGCAGGGTCAGATACGCAGTATTTT.

Here the CDR3 reads CASSLRPLPSNQPQHF. The CDR3 bases are TGTGCCAGTAGCCTACGGCCGCTACCTAGCAATCAGCCCCAGCATTTT. This rearrangement joins TRBV18 to TRBJ1-5, with D unclear. The ends were cut back, 9 bases at V and 0 bases at J, with 18 bases in the middle. Germline V gene sequence: CDR1 KGHSH, CDR2 LQKENI. The CDR3 has 16 amino acids.

This chain connects TRBV29-1 to TRBJ1-1, with 9 bases that match TRBD1. J gave up 4 bases and V 5 bases, and 8 bases lay outside the gene matches. This CDR3 is built from 14 residues. In germline, CDR1 is SQVTM, CDR2 ANQGSEA. CDR3 bases: TGCAGCGTTCAACGGGACAGGGCAGGCACTGAAGCTTTCTTT. Its translation: CSVQRDRAGTEAFF.

The gene calls are TRBV6-5 and TRBJ2-3; D not certain. V shed 5 bases and J shed 3 bases, with 12 bases lying between them. The length of the CDR3 is 14 residues. Germline values: CDR1 MNHEY, CDR2 SVGAGI. The CDR3 is CASSLRGLTDTQYF. CDR3 nucleotides: TGTGCCAGCAGTCTTAGAGGTCTTACAGATACGCAGTATTTT.

The chain recombines TRBV7-3 with TRBJ2-1, with 10 bases aligning to TRBD1. This CDR3 is 16 amino acids long. V was pared by 5 bases and J by 6 bases, with 10 bases of the junction left unmatched. CDR1 is SGHTA and CDR2 is FQGTGA in the germline V gene. The CDR3 DNA reads as TGTGCCAGCAGCCCTCCGGACAGGGGGTACGTCAATGAGCAGTTCTTC. Translation gives CASSPPDRGYVNEQFF.

The genes are TRBV10-1 and TRBJ2-7; TRBD2 matches at 7 bases. The V and J ends lost 0 bases and 0 bases, in that order; junction bases with no gene match: 8. The germline V gene encodes CDR1 WNHNN and CDR2 SYGVQD (reference sequence). The length of the CDR3 is 17 residues. The CDR3 DNA reads TGCGCCAGCAGTGAGTCGAGAGGAGCTAGCGGCTCCTACGAGCAGTACTTC. It specifies CASSESRGASGSYEQYF.

V is TRBV4-1 and J is TRBJ2-5; TRBD2 might be the D (5 bases). This CDR3 contains 15 residues. In germline, CDR1 is MGHRA, CDR2 YSYEKL. V was trimmed by 0 bases and J by 11 bases, leaving 19 bases between them. CDR3 residues: CASSQERLPGREQYF. Here the CDR3 DNA reads TGCGCCAGCAGCCAAGAACGACTACCTGGGAGAGAGCAGTACTTC.

V and J are TRBV4-2 and TRBJ2-1; D is perhaps TRBD2 (6 bases). The germline V gene has CDR1 LGHNA and CDR2 YNFKEQ. The CDR3 is made up of 14 amino acids. V lost 3 bases to trimming and J lost 5 bases, with 11 bases between them. The CDR3 spells CASSQAGTHNEQFF. CDR3 sequence (DNA): TGTGCCAGCAGCCAGGCCGGGACTCACAATGAGCAGTTCTTC.

This sequence joins TRBV11-2 and TRBJ2-5; 8 bases match TRBD1. The better agreement between TRBJ2-7 and the DNA end casts doubt on the J call. The CDR3 totals 14 residues. CDR1 and CDR2 (germline): SGHAT, FQNNGV. Here the CDR3 DNA reads TGTGCCAGCAGCCAGGGACAGGTGGCCTACGAGCAGTACTTC. Its translation is CASSQGQVAYEQYF.

The V and J genes are TRBV5-1 and TRBJ2-5; tentatively, D is TRBD1 (5 bases). The CDR3 runs to 14 residues. From germline, CDR1 is SGHRS and CDR2 YFSETQ. V was trimmed by 3 bases and J by 5 bases, leaving 14 bases between them. The CDR3: CASSWADSSETQYF. The CDR3 DNA is TGCGCCAGCAGCTGGGCCGACAGTTCGGAGACCCAGTACTTC.

The chain couples TRBV5-1 to TRBJ1-6; 8 bases are shared with TRBD1. CDR1 is SGHRS, CDR2 YFSETQ, per germline. J lost 10 bases, V lost 1 base, and 7 bases had no gene match. This CDR3 has 15 residues. The CDR3 protein is CASSLSGGSESPLHF. CDR3 coding DNA: TGCGCCAGCAGCTTGTCAGGGGGCTCGGAATCACCCCTCCACTTT.

This clone was recorded once. The chain employs TRBV5-1 and TRBJ2-3; 8 nucleotides agree with TRBD2. Germline assignment: CDR1 SGHRS and CDR2 YFSETQ. Germline trimming cut 0 bases from V and 2 bases from J; bases unmatched to any gene: 5. This CDR3 has 16 residues. The CDR3 nucleotides read TGCGCCAGCAGCTTGGAGGGTAGCGGGACCACAGATACGCAGTATTTT. It translates to CASSLEGSGTTDTQYF.